The clone carrying this TCR beta chain was seen only once. These data come from a study of regulatory T cells in long-lasting Graves disease. To make TCR beta libraries, researchers used iRepertoire HTBI primers and Arm-PCR of CDR3 regions. TCRdb re-analysed the multiplex PCR reads in MiXCR, keeping a single row per CDR3 protein. The sample carries 300,000 to 500,000 distinct CDR3 sequences, around 21% recorded once. The CDR3 is 16 residues long. Time point: persistent/refractory GD, antithyroid drugs over 5 years with positive TRAb. The authors made the TCR library using RNA they extracted from PBMCs.

The source was peripheral blood mononuclear cells (PBMCs), collected when the disease was refractory, from a patient treated with antithyroid drugs. The chain couples TRBV12-3 or TRBV12-4 to TRBJ2-5; 11 bases are a match to TRBD2. TRBJ2-1 matches the DNA end more closely, so the J call is doubtful. This sequence originates from a female donor with Graves disease. The CDR3 DNA reads TGTGCCAGCAGTTTTTTAGCTAGCGGGAGGCCTAATGAGCAGTTCTTC. This translates into CASSFLASGRPNEQFF.